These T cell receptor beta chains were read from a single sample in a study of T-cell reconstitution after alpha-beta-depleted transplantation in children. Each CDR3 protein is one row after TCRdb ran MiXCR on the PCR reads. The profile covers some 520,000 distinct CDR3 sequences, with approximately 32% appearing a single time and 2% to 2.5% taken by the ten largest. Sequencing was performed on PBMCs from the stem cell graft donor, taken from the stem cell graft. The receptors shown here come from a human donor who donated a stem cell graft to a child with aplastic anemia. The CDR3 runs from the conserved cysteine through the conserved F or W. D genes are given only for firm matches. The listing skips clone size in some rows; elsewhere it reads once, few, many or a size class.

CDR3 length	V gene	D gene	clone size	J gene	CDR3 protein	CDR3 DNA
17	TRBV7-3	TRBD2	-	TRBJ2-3	CASSPGTSGTSTDTQYF	TGTGCCAGCAGCCCCGGGACTAGCGGAACTAGCACAGATACGCAGTATTTT
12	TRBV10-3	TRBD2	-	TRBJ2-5	CAISGGGETQYF	TGTGCCATCAGTGGGGGGGGAGAGACCCAGTACTTC
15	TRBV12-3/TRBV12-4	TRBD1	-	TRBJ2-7	CASSGGQTFLGEQYF	TGTGCCAGCAGTGGGGGACAGACATTCTTGGGGGAGCAGTACTTC
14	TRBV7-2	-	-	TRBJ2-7	CASSLTRVNYEQYF	TGTGCCAGCAGCTTAACCAGGGTGAACTACGAGCAGTACTTC
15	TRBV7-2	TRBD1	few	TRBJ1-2	CASSLGQGLNYGYTF	TGTGCCAGCAGCTTGGGACAGGGGCTAAACTATGGCTACACCTTC
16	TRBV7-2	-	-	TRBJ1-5	CASSLGQVTGIGPQHF	TGTGCCAGCAGCTTAGGTCAGGTCACGGGGATTGGGCCCCAGCATTTT
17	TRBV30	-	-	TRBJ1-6	CAWSPRGLGGMDSPLHF	TGTGCCTGGAGTCCCCGGGGCCTCGGGGGAATGGATTCACCCCTCCACTTT
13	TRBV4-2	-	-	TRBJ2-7	CASSQPGRREQYF	TGTGCCAGCAGCCAACCAGGACGAAGGGAGCAGTACTTC
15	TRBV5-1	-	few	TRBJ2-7	CASSLDAGFSYEQYF	TGCGCCAGCAGCTTGGATGCGGGCTTCTCCTACGAGCAGTACTTC
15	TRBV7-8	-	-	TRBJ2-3	CATLPGGFGTDTQYF	TGTGCCACCCTCCCGGGCGGGTTTGGCACAGATACGCAGTATTTT
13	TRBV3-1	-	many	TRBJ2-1	CASSRTGGDEQFF	TGTGCCAGCAGCCGCACAGGGGGGGATGAGCAGTTCTTC
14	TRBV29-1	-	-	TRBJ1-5	CSVIPDSNNQPQHF	TGCAGCGTAATACCGGACAGCAACAATCAGCCCCAGCATTTT
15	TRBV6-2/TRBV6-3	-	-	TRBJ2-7	CASSQLAPRGREQYF	TGTGCCAGCAGTCAGCTCGCCCCCAGGGGCCGGGAGCAGTACTTC
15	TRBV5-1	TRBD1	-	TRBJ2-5	CASSWTGLDQETQYF	TGCGCCAGCAGCTGGACAGGCCTTGACCAAGAGACCCAGTACTTC
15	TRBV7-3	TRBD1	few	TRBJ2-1	CASSLVSQNQGEVFF	TGTGCCAGCAGCTTAGTTAGCCAAAATCAGGGGGAAGTGTTCTTC
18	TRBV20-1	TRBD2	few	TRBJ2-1	CSAFTAGGPLLSYNEQFF	TGCAGTGCTTTCACAGCGGGAGGGCCCCTACTCTCCTACAATGAGCAGTTCTTC
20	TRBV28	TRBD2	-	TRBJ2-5	CASSQPWASGPGGVSETQYF	TGTGCCAGCAGTCAACCCTGGGCTAGCGGGCCCGGAGGGGTCTCAGAGACCCAGTACTTC
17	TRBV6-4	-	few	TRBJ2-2	CASFWGIETPNTGELFF	TGTGCCAGCTTTTGGGGGATTGAAACCCCGAACACCGGGGAGCTGTTTTTT
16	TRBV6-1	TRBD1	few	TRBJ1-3	CASSAGDRAGGNTIYF	TGTGCCAGCAGCGCGGGGGACAGGGCGGGAGGAAACACCATATATTTT
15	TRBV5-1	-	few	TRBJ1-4	CASSRQGLLNEGMFF	TGCGCCAGCAGCCGCCAGGGACTGCTGAATGAGGGAATGTTTTTT
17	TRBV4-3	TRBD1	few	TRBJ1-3	CASSQDLDRELRNTIYF	TGCGCCAGCAGCCAAGACTTGGACAGGGAACTGCGAAACACCATATATTTT
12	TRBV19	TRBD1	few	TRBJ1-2	CASTDRRYGYTF	TGTGCCAGTACGGACAGGCGGTACGGCTACACCTTC
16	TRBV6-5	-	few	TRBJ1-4	CASSYSSRRPNEKLFF	TGTGCCAGCAGTTACTCGTCCCGGCGGCCTAATGAAAAACTGTTTTTT
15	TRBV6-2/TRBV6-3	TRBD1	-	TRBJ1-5	CASSIGQGFRQPQHF	TGTGCCAGCAGCATTGGACAGGGGTTTCGACAGCCCCAGCATTTT
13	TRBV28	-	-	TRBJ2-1	CASSFAGVNEQFF	TGTGCCAGCAGTTTCGCAGGCGTTAATGAGCAGTTCTTC
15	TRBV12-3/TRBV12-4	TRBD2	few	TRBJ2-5	CASTLGLAGGETQYF	TGTGCCAGCACCCTGGGACTAGCGGGAGGAGAGACCCAGTACTTC
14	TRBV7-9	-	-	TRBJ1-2	CASSTRQEGRGYTF	TGTGCCAGCAGCACCAGACAGGAGGGACGCGGCTACACCTTC
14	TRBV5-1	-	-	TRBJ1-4	CASSQGSSNEKLFF	TGCGCCAGCAGTCAGGGCAGCTCTAATGAAAAACTGTTTTTT
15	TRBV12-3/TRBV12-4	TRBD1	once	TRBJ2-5	CASTESTGRGETQYF	TGTGCCAGCACCGAATCGACAGGGAGAGGCGAGACCCAGTACTTC
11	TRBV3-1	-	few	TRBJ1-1	CASSQATRAFF	TGTGCCAGCAGCCAAGCAACACGGGCTTTCTTT
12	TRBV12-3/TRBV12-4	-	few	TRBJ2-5	CASSPVGETQYF	TGTGCCAGCAGTCCCGTCGGGGAGACCCAGTACTTC
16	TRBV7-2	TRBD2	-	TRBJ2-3	CASSPSAGGATDTQYF	TGTGCCAGCAGCCCATCGGCGGGAGGGGCCACAGATACGCAGTATTTT
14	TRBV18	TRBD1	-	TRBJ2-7	CASSDSGQGSRQYF	TGTGCCAGCTCAGATTCGGGACAGGGGAGTAGGCAGTACTTC
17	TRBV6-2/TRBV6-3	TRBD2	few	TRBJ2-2	CASSYRLAGIKTGELFF	TGTGCCAGCAGTTACAGGCTAGCGGGAATTAAGACCGGGGAGCTGTTTTTT
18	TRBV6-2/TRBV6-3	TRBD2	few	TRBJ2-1	CASRYHASGRGTRNEQFF	TGTGCCAGCAGATACCATGCTAGCGGGAGGGGAACTCGGAATGAGCAGTTCTTC
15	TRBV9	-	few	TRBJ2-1	CASSVDGRGKDEQFF	TGTGCCAGCAGCGTAGACGGGAGAGGAAAAGATGAGCAGTTCTTC
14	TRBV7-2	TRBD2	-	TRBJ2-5	CASSLGGGVETQYF	TGTGCCAGCAGCTTAGGGGGGGGGGTGGAGACCCAGTACTTC
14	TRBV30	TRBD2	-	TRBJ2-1	CAHLPSGRAGEQFF	TGTGCCCATCTGCCTAGCGGGAGGGCGGGGGAGCAGTTCTTC
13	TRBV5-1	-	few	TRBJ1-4	CASSLEADEKLFF	TGCGCCAGCAGCTTGGAGGCGGATGAAAAACTGTTTTTT
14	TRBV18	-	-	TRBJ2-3	CASSPPTRMETQYF	TGTGCCAGCTCACCACCCACCAGAATGGAAACGCAGTATTTT
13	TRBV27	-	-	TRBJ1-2	CASSPSPRFGYTF	TGTGCCAGCAGTCCCTCCCCACGATTTGGCTACACCTTC
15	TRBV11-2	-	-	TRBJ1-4	CASSFASGAPEKLFF	TGTGCCAGCAGTTTCGCTTCGGGCGCGCCTGAAAAACTGTTTTTT
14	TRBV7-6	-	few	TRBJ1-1	CASSLSPKNTEAFF	TGTGCCAGCAGCTTATCCCCGAAGAACACTGAAGCTTTCTTT
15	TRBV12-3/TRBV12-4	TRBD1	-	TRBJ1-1	CASSLVGTAGTEAFF	TGTGCCAGCAGTTTAGTTGGGACAGCGGGAACTGAAGCTTTCTTT
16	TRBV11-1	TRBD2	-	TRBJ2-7	CASSPELGEGLNEQYF	TGTGCCAGCAGCCCCGAGCTGGGGGAGGGCCTCAACGAGCAGTACTTC
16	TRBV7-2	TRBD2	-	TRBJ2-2	CASSLWAAGVNGELFF	TGTGCCAGCAGCTTATGGGCAGCGGGAGTAAACGGGGAGCTGTTTTTT
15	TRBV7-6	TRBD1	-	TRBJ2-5	CASSLVWTGEETQYF	TGTGCCAGCAGCTTAGTCTGGACAGGGGAAGAGACCCAGTACTTC
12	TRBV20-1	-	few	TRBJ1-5	CSVTGRRQPQHF	TGCAGTGTTACGGGGCGTAGACAGCCCCAGCATTTT
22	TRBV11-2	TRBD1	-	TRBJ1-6	CASSLERVWDRGSSSYNSPLHF	TGTGCCAGCAGCTTAGAACGAGTTTGGGACAGGGGATCGAGCTCCTATAATTCACCCCTCCACTTT
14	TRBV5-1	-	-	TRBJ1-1	CASSLGRDLAEAFF	TGCGCCAGCAGCTTGGGCAGGGATCTAGCTGAAGCTTTCTTT
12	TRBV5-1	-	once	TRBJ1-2	CASSLSPEGYTF	TGCGCCAGCAGCTTATCCCCGGAAGGCTACACCTTC
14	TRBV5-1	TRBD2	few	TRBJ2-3	CASALAGGTDTQYF	TGCGCCAGCGCACTAGCGGGTGGCACAGATACGCAGTATTTT
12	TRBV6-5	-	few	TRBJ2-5	CASANKWETQYF	TGTGCCAGCGCCAACAAGTGGGAGACCCAGTACTTC
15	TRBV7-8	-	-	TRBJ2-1	CASSQGASGVNEQFF	TGTGCCAGCAGCCAGGGGGCTAGCGGGGTCAATGAGCAGTTCTTC
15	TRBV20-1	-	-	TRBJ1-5	CSAARDPNSNQPQHF	TGCAGTGCTGCACGGGACCCCAATAGCAATCAGCCCCAGCATTTT
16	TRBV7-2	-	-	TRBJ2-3	CASSLGIRTSTDTQYF	TGTGCCAGCAGCTTAGGGATCCGCACCTCCACAGATACGCAGTATTTT
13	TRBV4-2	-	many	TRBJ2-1	CASSQDPGGKQFF	TGTGCCAGCAGCCAAGATCCAGGGGGGAAGCAGTTCTTC
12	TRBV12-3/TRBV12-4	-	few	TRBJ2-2	CASSSLAGELFF	TGTGCCAGCAGTTCACTAGCCGGGGAGCTGTTTTTT
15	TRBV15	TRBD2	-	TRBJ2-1	CATTVGAGARFEQFF	TGTGCCACTACGGTAGGGGCGGGAGCTCGATTCGAGCAGTTCTTC